Below, one TCR beta chain is given with its context. Its antigen remains unidentified. The data belong to a study of graft-versus-host responses after intestinal transplantation. Generated by immunoSEQ multiplex PCR, the TCRdb table keeps only in-frame clones and is missing some. The data contain under 140,000 clones, approximately 92% of them singletons. Broader study findings: There were GvH clones found in recipient marrow, and some of them appeared first in ileum or blood. The study associated peak circulating GvH clone levels with early post-transplant HvG declines.

This material consisted of unstimulated CD8+ T cells sorted from spleen or lymph node cells, taken before intestinal transplant. The sequence was obtained from a human donor who received an intestinal transplant.

CDR3 region: CASSPWGEGYSNEQFF. The CDR3 DNA sequence: TGTGCCAGCAGCCCTTGGGGGGAGGGCTATTCCAATGAGCAGTTCTTC. This chain links TRBV7-8 with TRBJ2-1; 7 positions match TRBD2. Germline loops: CDR1 SGHVS, CDR2 FQNEAQ. The CDR3 has 16 residues. The V and J ends lost 5 bases and 6 bases, in that order; junction bases with no gene match: 13. Looking up the rest from reference TRBV7-8 and TRBJ2-1 gives the full variable domain: GAGVSQSPRYKVAKRGQDVALRCDPISGHVSLFWYQQALGQGPEFLTYFQNEAQLDKSGLPSDRFFAERPEGSVSTLKIQRTQQEDSAVYLCASSPWGEGYSNEQFFGPGTRLTVL.